The 22 T cell receptor beta chains reported below all come from one sample, sequenced in a study of blood T cell repertoires in COVID-19. Libraries were prepared by immunoSEQ multiplex PCR; TCRdb keeps only in-frame clonotypes and omits some of them. Of more than 250,000 clones listed, around nine tenths are singletons. Sequencing was done on a sample of PBMCs or T cells enriched from blood (not recorded which). Receptor source: a woman aged 30 to 39 who had recovered from COVID-19.

The chain carries TRBV19 and TRBJ1-2; a possible D gene is TRBD1 (5 bases). The germline V gene encodes CDR1 LNHDA and CDR2 SQIVND (reference sequence). V lost 3 bases to trimming and J lost 6 bases, with 14 bases between them. CDR3 length equals 14 residues. CDR3 protein: CASSILRGVHGYTF. In DNA form, the CDR3 reads TGTGCCAGTAGTATTCTTCGGGGGGTGCATGGCTACACCTTC.

In its sample, this clone was seen once. The V and J genes are TRBV4-3 and TRBJ1-1; D remains ambiguous. Germline CDR1 LGHNA, CDR2 YSLEER. V was pared by 1 base and J by 2 bases, with 17 bases between. The CDR3 covers 17 residues. The CDR3 DNA is TGCGCCAGCAGCCAAGCGCTGGTCGGCAAACTAAACACTGAAGCTTTCTTT. Translation gives CASSQALVGKLNTEAFF.

The V and J genes are TRBV12-3 or TRBV12-4 and TRBJ1-2; D gene uncertain. This CDR3 contains 13 residues. Trimming stripped 2 bases from V and 5 bases from J, with 9 bases between. CDR3 in DNA: TGTGCCAGCAGTTTACCGGGGTCTTATGGCTACACCTTC. Residues: CASSLPGSYGYTF.

V and J are TRBV11-1 and TRBJ2-3; the D gene is possibly TRBD1 (7 bases). CDR3 length: 15 amino acids. The V gene lost 5 bases and the J gene lost 2 bases, with 14 bases spanning the gap. From germline, CDR1 is SGHAT and CDR2 FQDESV (reference sequence). The CDR3 reads CASSPEGQNTDTQYF. DNA for the CDR3: TGTGCCAGCAGCCCGGAGGGACAGAACACAGATACGCAGTATTTT.

The V call is TRBV9, the J call TRBJ2-5; TRBD1 is a possible D gene (6 bases). Germline CDR1 reads SGDLS; CDR2 reads YYNGEE. The CDR3 covers 15 residues. Trimming took off 2 bases at V and 4 bases at J, with 15 bases between the two ends. The CDR3 loop reads CASSVSRGSLETQYF. The CDR3 bases are TGTGCCAGCAGCGTCAGCAGGGGAAGTTTAGAGACCCAGTACTTC.

This clone was recorded once. J is TRBJ1-3 and V is TRBV3-1 (or the pseudogene TRBV3-2), with 10 bases matching TRBD1. Germline assignment: CDR1 LGHDT and CDR2 YNNKEL (reference sequence). V trimming: 2 bases; J trimming: 0 bases; junction bases outside the gene matches: 13. CDR3 length equals 20 residues. CDR3 DNA: TGTGCCAGCAGCCAACGTCTCTGGGGACAGGGGCCAAACTCTGGAAACACCATATATTTT. Residues: CASSQRLWGQGPNSGNTIYF.

The gene calls are TRBV2 and TRBJ2-7; 7 bases align to TRBD1. The trim removed 6 bases at V and 6 bases at J, leaving 8 bases unmatched. The CDR3 runs 13 residues. Germline CDR1 reads SNHLY; CDR2 reads FYNNEI. In nucleotides, the CDR3 is TGTGCCAGCAGAGGACAACAGGGGCGCGAGCAGTACTTC. It yields the protein CASRGQQGREQYF.

The chain is built from TRBV18 and TRBJ1-1, with 7 bases identical to TRBD1. Germline lookup yields CDR1 KGHSH and CDR2 LQKENI. The CDR3 is 16 residues long. V lost 1 base and J lost 0; bases outside the gene matches: 5. For the CDR3, the DNA is TGTGCCAGCTCACCACGGGACAGCTTCATGAACACTGAAGCTTTCTTT. Translated, it gives CASSPRDSFMNTEAFF.

V and J are TRBV6-5 and TRBJ1-2; D not certain. The CDR3 consists of 13 residues. Per the germline V gene, CDR1 is MNHEY and CDR2 is SVGAGI. V was clipped by 5 bases and J by 2 bases, with 9 bases between them. The CDR3 reads CASSSIGNYGYTF. The CDR3 DNA reads as TGTGCCAGCAGTAGTATCGGGAACTATGGCTACACCTTC.

CDR3 amino acids: CASSYSGGNGYGYTF. The CDR3 DNA reads as TGTGCCAGCAGTTACTCAGGGGGCAACGGCTATGGCTACACCTTC. The chain employs TRBV6-5 and TRBJ1-2; 7 bases match TRBD1. V trimming: 0 bases; J trimming: 4 bases; junction bases outside the gene matches: 5. Germline-derived CDR1 and CDR2 are MNHEY and SVGAGI. CDR3 length: 15 amino acids.

The chain uses TRBV6-1 and TRBJ1-5; D not resolved. The ends were cut back, 3 bases at V and 0 bases at J, with 6 bases in the middle. Looked up from germline, CDR1 is MNHNS and CDR2 is SASEGT. This CDR3 region has 14 residues. The CDR3 DNA reads as TGTGCCAGCAGTGACACTCATAGCAATCAGCCCCAGCATTTT. This codes for CASSDTHSNQPQHF.

The CDR3 coding sequence is TGTGCCAGCTCACCGGCCAGTGGCAGGGGGTCTGAAAATGAGCAGTTCTTC. The encoded protein is CASSPASGRGSENEQFF. V usage is TRBV18 and J usage is TRBJ2-1, with 7 positions matching TRBD1. The CDR3 has 17 residues. V shed 3 bases, J shed 7 bases, and the junction held 15 bases outside the gene matches. CDR1 is KGHSH and CDR2 is LQKENI in the germline V gene.

The chain uses TRBV27 and TRBJ1-1; perhaps TRBD1 as D (6 bases). Trimming left V 2 bases short and J 4 bases short, with 8 bases between. CDR1 and CDR2 (germline): MNHEY, SMNVEV (reference sequence). This CDR3 comprises 13 residues. CDR3 nucleotide sequence: TGTGCCAGCAGTTTAAGGGGGAGCACTGAAGCTTTCTTT. It specifies CASSLRGSTEAFF.

The table lists this clone with a count of one. The CDR3 region has the DNA TGCGCCAGCAGCCAAGCCGACGACACTTACTATGGCTACACCTTC. Translating gives CASSQADDTYYGYTF. The chain uses TRBV4-3 and TRBJ1-2; D unresolved. Trimming removed 1 base from V and 3 bases from J, with 12 bases in between. The CDR3 runs 15 residues. The germline V gene encodes CDR1 LGHNA and CDR2 YSLEER.

V gene TRBV3-1 (or the pseudogene TRBV3-2) combines with J gene TRBJ2-3, with a possible D match to TRBD1 (5 bases). CDR1 and CDR2 from the germline V gene are LGHDT and YNNKEL (reference sequence). The CDR3 totals 15 residues. Between the trimmed V and J ends, which lost 4 bases and 2 bases, there was a span of 13 bases. The chain's CDR3 is CASSPRTLFTDTQYF. The CDR3 DNA sequence: TGTGCCAGCAGCCCGCGGACACTTTTCACAGATACGCAGTATTTT.

The V call is TRBV11-2, the J call TRBJ2-5; TRBD2 is a possible D gene (5 bases). The V gene lost 4 bases and the J gene lost 3 bases, with 9 bases spanning the gap. The CDR3 sequence is 13 residues long. Germline values: CDR1 SGHAT, CDR2 FQNNGV. Here the CDR3 DNA reads TGTGCCAGCAGCTCGGACGGGGAAGAGACCCAGTACTTC. The encoded protein is CASSSDGEETQYF.

The V and J genes are TRBV9 and TRBJ1-2, with TRBD1 matching 8 bases. The junction had 8 bases not matched to a gene; V was cut back by 3 bases and J by 4 bases. Germline CDR1 is SGDLS and CDR2 is YYNGEE. This CDR3 comprises 15 residues. As DNA, the CDR3 is TGTGCCAGCAGCGCCCGACAGGGGCTACCCTATGGCTACACCTTC. Protein: CASSARQGLPYGYTF.

The gene calls are TRBV28 and TRBJ2-7; tentatively, D is TRBD1 (6 bases). CDR1 and CDR2 from the germline V gene are MDHEN and SYDVKM. This CDR3 spans 16 amino acids. The V gene lost 5 bases and the J gene lost 9 bases, with 26 bases spanning the gap. The CDR3 nucleotides read TGTGCCAGCAGTCCCCGGACAGTGAATTTTGTTGTACGGCAGTACTTC. Translated: CASSPRTVNFVVRQYF.

The chain links TRBV7-2 to TRBJ1-2, with 7 bases fitting TRBD1. The length of the CDR3 is 14 residues. Trimming cost V 5 bases and J 5 bases; bases outside gene matches: 8. CDR1 is SGHTA, CDR2 FQGNSA, per germline. The CDR3 is CASSRGQASYGYTF. The CDR3 DNA follows: TGTGCCAGCAGCAGAGGACAGGCCTCTTATGGCTACACCTTC.

The DNA for the CDR3 is TGCAGTGCTAGTGCCCTAGCGGGGAAATCCTACGAGCAGTACTTC. This translates into CSASALAGKSYEQYF. This chain links TRBV20-1 with TRBJ2-7; 9 nucleotides match TRBD2. After removal of 3 bases from V and 1 base from J, the junction contained 7 bases not matched to a gene. CDR1 and CDR2 from the germline V gene are DFQATT and SNEGSKA (reference sequence). This CDR3 is 15 amino acids long.

The chain employs TRBV11-3 and TRBJ1-5; 9 bases line up with TRBD1. V was pared by 1 base and J by 6 bases, with 13 bases of the junction left unmatched. Germline loops: CDR1 SGHNT, CDR2 YENEEA. The CDR3 loop spans 18 amino acids. The CDR3 here is CASSLVGNKQGASQPQHF. The CDR3, as DNA: TGTGCCAGCAGCTTAGTTGGGAATAAACAGGGGGCGAGTCAGCCCCAGCATTTT.

The chain uses TRBV19 and TRBJ1-2, with 8 bases matching TRBD1. Germline assignment: CDR1 LNHDA and CDR2 SQIVND (reference sequence). This CDR3 is 13 amino acids long. V was pared by 5 bases and J by 9 bases, with 8 bases of the junction left unmatched. The CDR3: CASSSTGQGRYTF. CDR3 nucleotide sequence: TGTGCCAGTAGTTCGACCGGACAGGGCCGCTACACCTTC.